The 24 T cell receptor beta chains below all came from one sample that was sequenced in a study of cytomegalovirus exposure and HLA in healthy donors. Primers for the PCR totalled 60 Vbeta and 13 Jbeta. The data were produced by immunoSEQ multiplex PCR, yet TCRdb's version contains in-frame clones alone and is incomplete. The sample lists some 140,000 clones; approximately 80% were seen once. The sequenced sample consisted of PBMCs. Receptors originate from a male donor in good health and CMV-seropositive.

This rearrangement joins TRBV15 to TRBJ2-5, with unresolved D. The germline V gene encodes CDR1 LNHNV and CDR2 YYDKDF (reference sequence). Deletions cut 3 bases from V and 5 bases from J, with 7 bases between. There are 12 residues in the CDR3. CDR3 loop: CATSSPTETQYF. The DNA of the CDR3 is TGTGCCACCAGCAGCCCTACGGAGACCCAGTACTTC.

This clone was seen only a few times. The chain couples TRBV9 to TRBJ2-7, with 9 bases matching TRBD1. Germline values: CDR1 SGDLS, CDR2 YYNGEE. This CDR3 has 14 amino acids. With 0 bases clipped from V and 6 bases from J, the junction kept 4 bases outside the gene matches. CDR3 nucleotides: TGTGCCAGCAGCGTAGGAGGGACAGGGACCGAGCAGTACTTC. It encodes CASSVGGTGTEQYF.

This rearrangement joins TRBV5-6 to TRBJ1-1; TRBD1 matches 7 bases. CDR1 is SGHDT and CDR2 is YYEEEE in the germline V gene. The CDR3 has 13 residues. V shed 1 base and J 8 bases; nucleotides not matched to a gene: 5. The CDR3 region has the DNA TGTGCCAGCAGCTTGATGGCCAGGGGGGAAGCTTTCTTT. This gives the protein CASSLMARGEAFF.

The rearrangement joins TRBV5-1 to TRBJ1-2, with TRBD1 identical over 11 bases. CDR3 length: 17 amino acids. The ends lost 3 bases at V and 4 bases at J; junction bases unmatched: 11. Germline V gene data show CDR1 as SGHRS and CDR2 as YFSETQ. As DNA, the CDR3 is TGCGCCAGCAGCTATTCCGGGACAGGGGGAGTCAGCTATGGCTACACCTTC. It is translated as CASSYSGTGGVSYGYTF.

This chain links TRBV7-8 with TRBJ2-5, with TRBD2 as a possible D gene (7 bases). Germline CDR1 SGHVS, CDR2 FQNEAQ. The CDR3 is made up of 16 amino acids. The ends were cut back, 7 bases at V and 9 bases at J, with 27 bases in the middle. The DNA of the CDR3 is TGTGCCAGCATCCGGGGGGCAGGTGGGGCCCTTAGTGCCCAGTACTTC. This codes for CASIRGAGGALSAQYF.

This rearrangement joins TRBV21-1 to TRBJ2-1; TRBD1 reflects the table's D call only, with no check against the DNA. TRBV21-1 corresponds to a pseudogene. The CDR3 runs 14 residues. The CDR3 nucleotides read TGTGCCAGCAGCGACAGGGTCCTTGTGAATGAGCAGTTCTTC. Translating gives CASSDRVLVNEQFF.

The chain uses TRBV7-9 and TRBJ2-5; TRBD2 agrees at 12 bases. Germline CDR1 reads SEHNR; CDR2 reads FQNEAQ (reference sequence). J gave up 5 bases and V 3 bases, and 10 bases lay outside the gene matches. The CDR3 loop spans 17 amino acids. CDR3 bases: TGTGCCAGCAGCTTCCCCCCGGGACTAGCGGGTTCGGAGACCCAGTACTTC. This gives the protein CASSFPPGLAGSETQYF.

This chain connects TRBV5-6 to TRBJ1-1, with 8 bases identical to TRBD1. Germline V gives CDR1 SGHDT, CDR2 YYEEEE. The ends lost 5 bases at V and 5 bases at J; junction bases unmatched: 11. The CDR3 is made up of 15 amino acids. The DNA for the CDR3 is TGTGCCAGCAGTTTCCTCCAGGGGGCAGGTACTGAAGCTTTCTTT. Translated: CASSFLQGAGTEAFF.

Notes on this clone: A read error may produce the germline difference seen at one junction end. CDR3 sequence: CTISVWGQGDRRYGYTF. The CDR3 DNA sequence: TGTACCATCAGTGTTTGGGGACAGGGGGATAGGAGGTATGGCTACACCTTC. The chain links TRBV10-3 to TRBJ1-2, with TRBD1 matching over 11 bases. Germline values: CDR1 ENHRY, CDR2 SYGVKD. The CDR3 is 17 residues long.

V usage is TRBV10-3 and J usage is TRBJ2-7; 10 nucleotides agree with TRBD2. Trimming took 8 bases from V and 4 from J; bases not matched to a gene: 14. This CDR3 comprises 16 residues. Germline V gene data show CDR1 as ENHRY and CDR2 as SYGVKD. In DNA, the CDR3 is TGTGCCATCCCGGATAGACTAGCGGGTGGATCGTACGAGCAGTACTTC. Translation: CAIPDRLAGGSYEQYF.

The chain employs TRBV7-8 and TRBJ1-5; no firm D call. V was cut by 5 bases and J by 5 bases, with 16 bases left in between. Germline-derived CDR1 and CDR2 are SGHVS and FQNEAQ. This CDR3 spans 15 amino acids. CDR3 DNA sequence: TGTGCCAGCAGCACCGTTGACGAGGCGCATCAGCCCCAGCATTTT. As protein: CASSTVDEAHQPQHF.

The chain recombines TRBV19 with TRBJ2-7; a weak D match, TRBD2 (7 bases). CDR3 length: 13 residues. V was clipped by 10 bases and J by 2 bases, with 15 bases between them. The germline CDR1 and CDR2 sequences are LNHDA and SQIVND (reference sequence). As DNA, the CDR3 is TGTGCCACAGCGGGACACACAGCCTACGAGCAGTACTTC. The encoded protein is CATAGHTAYEQYF.

The V gene is TRBV18, the J gene TRBJ1-1; D might be TRBD1 (5 bases). V lost 4 bases and J 1 base, leaving 7 bases between the germline ends. This CDR3 contains 13 residues. The germline V gene has CDR1 KGHSH and CDR2 LQKENI. Here the CDR3 reads CASSLGENTEAFF. The CDR3 DNA is TGTGCCAGCTCACTAGGGGAGAACACTGAAGCTTTCTTT.

This chain connects TRBV13 to TRBJ1-2; tentative D call: TRBD1 (5 bases). Germline V CDR1 and CDR2: PRHDT, FYEKMQ (reference sequence). The CDR3 has 15 amino acids. Trimming pared 0 bases from V and 4 bases from J, leaving 12 bases between. The CDR3: CASSLGLGGSYGYTF. The CDR3 DNA reads TGTGCCAGCAGCTTAGGCCTCGGGGGTAGCTATGGCTACACCTTC.

This clone was detected a few times. The chain uses TRBV7-6 and TRBJ2-3; tentative D call: TRBD2 (5 bases). This CDR3 spans 16 amino acids. Trimming took 0 bases from V and 6 from J, leaving 16 bases between them. Per the germline V gene, CDR1 is SGHVS and CDR2 is FNYEAQ. In nucleotides, the CDR3 is TGTGCCAGCAGCTTAGCAGAGGAGGCTAGTTGGGATACGCAGTATTTT. Its translation: CASSLAEEASWDTQYF.

This rearrangement joins TRBV11-2 to TRBJ1-1; D unclear. The CDR3 is made up of 14 amino acids. Germline CDR1 reads SGHAT; CDR2 reads FQNNGV. Deletions cut 1 base from V and 5 bases from J, with 11 bases between. The CDR3 region is CASSLGQRQTEAFF. DNA for the CDR3: TGTGCCAGCAGCTTAGGACAACGGCAAACTGAAGCTTTCTTT.

This clone was counted between two and nine times. CDR3 sequence: CASSLLTSTGGEFSYEQYF. CDR3 coding DNA: TGTGCCAGCAGCCTATTAACCTCCACTGGCGGCGAATTCTCCTACGAGCAGTACTTC. The genes are TRBV7-2 and TRBJ2-7; no reliable D call. CDR3 size: 19 residues. V dropped 5 bases and J dropped 0 bases, with 26 bases sitting between them. Germline V gives CDR1 SGHTA, CDR2 FQGNSA. The whole variable domain, remainder taken from reference TRBV7-2 and TRBJ2-7, is GAGVSQSPSNKVTEKGKDVELRCDPISGHTALYWYRQSLGQGLEFLIYFQGNSAPDKSGLPSDRFSAERTGGSVSTLTIQRTQQEDSAVYLCASSLLTSTGGEFSYEQYFGPGTRLTVT.

The genes are TRBV30 and TRBJ2-5; the match to TRBD1 covers 9 bases. The V and J ends lost 0 bases and 4 bases, in that order; junction bases with no gene match: 6. CDR3 length equals 15 residues. The germline gives CDR1 GTSNPN, CDR2 SVGIG (reference sequence). For the CDR3, the DNA is TGTGCCTGGAGTGTCAGGACAGGGGAATCAGAGACCCAGTACTTC. Its protein is CAWSVRTGESETQYF. The variable domain in full, completed from reference TRBV30 and TRBJ2-5, reads SQTIHQWPATLVQPVGSPLSLECTVEGTSNPNLYWYRQAAGRGLQLLFYSVGIGQISSEVPQNLSASRPQDRQFILSSKKLLLSDSGFYLCAWSVRTGESETQYFGPGTRLLVL.

This clone was seen more than once but under ten times. CDR3 in amino acids: CASSLDAGVGYEQYF. The DNA of the CDR3 is TGTGCCAGCAGCTTAGACGCGGGAGTAGGATACGAGCAGTACTTC. V and J are TRBV7-2 and TRBJ2-7, with 7 bases aligning to TRBD2. V trimming: 1 base; J trimming: 4 bases; junction bases outside the gene matches: 7. The germline V gene has CDR1 SGHTA and CDR2 FQGNSA. There are 15 residues in the CDR3. Supplemented by reference TRBV7-2 and TRBJ2-7, the full variable domain reads GAGVSQSPSNKVTEKGKDVELRCDPISGHTALYWYRQSLGQGLEFLIYFQGNSAPDKSGLPSDRFSAERTGGSVSTLTIQRTQQEDSAVYLCASSLDAGVGYEQYFGPGTRLTVT.

The genes are TRBV7-9 and TRBJ1-5, with D hard to call. The germline gives CDR1 SEHNR, CDR2 FQNEAQ (reference sequence). V was clipped by 1 base and J by 4 bases, with 11 bases between them. The CDR3 covers 15 residues. The CDR3 reads CASSLGQELNQPQHF. In DNA, the CDR3 is TGTGCCAGCAGCTTAGGACAAGAGCTAAATCAGCCCCAGCATTTT. The full variable domain, rest sourced from reference TRBV7-9 and TRBJ1-5, is DTGVSQNPRHKITKRGQNVTFRCDPISEHNRLYWYRQTLGQGPEFLTYFQNEAQLEKSRLLSDRFSAERPKGSFSTLEIQRTEQGDSAMYLCASSLGQELNQPQHFGDGTRLSIL.

The J gene is TRBJ2-1, the V gene TRBV27, with D perhaps matching TRBD2 (5 bases). CDR1 MNHEY and CDR2 SMNVEV come from the germline V gene (reference sequence). The length of the CDR3 is 14 residues. With 6 bases removed from V and 0 bases from J, the gap between germline ends came to 9 bases. The CDR3 DNA sequence: TGTGCCAGCAGCGACGGAGGCTCCTACAATGAGCAGTTCTTC. Protein product: CASSDGGSYNEQFF.

This chain uses TRBV5-1 with TRBJ1-2, with TRBD1 identical over 9 bases. The CDR3 consists of 14 residues. Germline loops: CDR1 SGHRS, CDR2 YFSETQ. J gave up 4 bases and V 5 bases, and 6 bases lay outside the gene matches. This CDR3 reads CASRGQGPSYGYTF. Written as DNA, the CDR3 is TGCGCCAGCAGGGGACAGGGACCGAGCTATGGCTACACCTTC. The full variable domain, with the rest looked up from reference TRBV5-1 and TRBJ1-2, is KAGVTQTPRYLIKTRGQQVTLSCSPISGHRSVSWYQQTPGQGLQFLFEYFSETQRNKGNFPGRFSGRQFSNSRSEMNVSTLELGDSALYLCASRGQGPSYGYTFGSGTRLTVV.

The CDR3 reads CASSTRGTGANVLTF. The CDR3 DNA is TGTGCCAGTAGCACAAGGGGGACTGGGGCCAACGTCCTGACTTTC. The gene calls are TRBV19 and TRBJ2-6, with D possibly being TRBD1 (6 bases). Germline CDR1 LNHDA, CDR2 SQIVND (reference sequence). The CDR3 is 15 amino acids. Trimming removed 6 bases from V and 2 bases from J, with 11 bases in between.

The rearrangement links TRBV18 to TRBJ2-7; TRBD1 matches at 9 bases. This CDR3 spans 16 amino acids. Per the germline V gene, CDR1 is KGHSH and CDR2 is LQKENI. The trim removed 2 bases at V and 2 bases at J, leaving 7 bases unmatched. CDR3 residues: CASSPGTGTGTYEQYF. For the CDR3, the DNA is TGTGCCAGCTCACCAGGGACCGGGACAGGGACCTACGAGCAGTACTTC.